This T cell receptor beta chain is drawn from a study of blood T cell repertoires in COVID-19. Per the original methods: Nucleated cell number was recorded as an estimate derived from reference gene primer amplification. Generated by immunoSEQ multiplex PCR, the TCRdb table keeps only in-frame clones and is missing some. Clone size and the V and J calls come from that table; the DNA yielded D and trimming. This sample has over 350,000 clones, with approximately 90% found just once. Assignments of participants to cohorts depended upon their own reported clinical history. The germline V gene has CDR1 MGHRA and CDR2 YSYEKL. CDR3 length equals 14 residues. Trimming pared 5 bases from V and 4 bases from J, leaving 12 bases between.

Sequencing input: PBMCs or T cells enriched from blood (not recorded which). The receptor comes from a woman aged 50 to 60 who had recovered from COVID-19. The chain employs TRBV4-1 and TRBJ1-3; the D gene is possibly TRBD1 (5 bases). The CDR3 loop is CASSSGRSGNTIYF. The DNA for the CDR3 is TGCGCCAGCAGCTCAGGGAGGAGCGGAAACACCATATATTTT.